Only a few counts were recorded for the clone carrying this T cell receptor beta chain. Antigen: not known. The sample comes from a study of CD8 T cells in ankylosing spondylitis. Study-wide points: Earlier literature documents some of the motif variants in reactive arthritis synovial fluid and blood. Disease-associated clones were reportedly significantly overrepresented in matched ankylosing spondylitis synovial fluid. A TCR beta motif of about 8 highly homologous variants seemed to mark ankylosing spondylitis blood.

Trimming at V came to 4 bases and at J to 9 bases, leaving 12 bases not matched to a gene. The germline V gene encodes CDR1 SEHNR and CDR2 FQNEAQ (reference sequence). The CDR3 extends over 15 amino acids. One entry per CDR3 protein, called by TCRdb with MiXCR from the 5' RACE reads. The sample consists of 150,000 to 200,000 distinct CDR3 sequences, 9.8% of them appearing once. The source is a female donor with ankylosing spondylitis or in good health (not recorded which). The rearrangement uses TRBV7-9 and TRBJ2-1, with 7 nucleotides matching TRBD2. Material for sequencing was blood, either unsorted or a sorted T cell fraction (not recorded which). CDR3 sequence reads: CASSYNRDYYPEQFF. The CDR3, as DNA: TGTGCCAGCAGCTATAACCGGGACTACTATCCTGAGCAGTTCTTC.